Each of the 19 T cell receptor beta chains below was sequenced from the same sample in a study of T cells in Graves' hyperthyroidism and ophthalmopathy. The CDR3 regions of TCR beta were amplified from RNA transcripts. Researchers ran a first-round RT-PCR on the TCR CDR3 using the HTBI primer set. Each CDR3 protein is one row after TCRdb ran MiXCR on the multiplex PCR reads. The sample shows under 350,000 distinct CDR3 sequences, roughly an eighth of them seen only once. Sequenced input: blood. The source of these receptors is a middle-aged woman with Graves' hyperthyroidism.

The CDR3 here is CASSSLAGSSTDTQYF. The CDR3, as DNA: TGTGCCAGCAGCTCATTAGCGGGTTCTAGCACAGATACGCAGTATTTT. This chain uses TRBV5-5 with TRBJ2-3; the match to TRBD2 covers 7 bases. Germline V lookup: CDR1 SGHKS, CDR2 YYEKEE (reference sequence). CDR3 length: 16 amino acids. Trimming removed 3 bases from V and 0 bases from J; junction bases left unmatched: 7.

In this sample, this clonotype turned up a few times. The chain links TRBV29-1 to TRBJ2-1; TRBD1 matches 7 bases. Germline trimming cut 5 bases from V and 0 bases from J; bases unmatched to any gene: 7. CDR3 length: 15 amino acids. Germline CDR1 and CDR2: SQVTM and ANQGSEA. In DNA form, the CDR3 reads TGCAGCGTTTCCGGGACAGCAAGCTCCTACAATGAGCAGTTCTTC. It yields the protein CSVSGTASSYNEQFF.

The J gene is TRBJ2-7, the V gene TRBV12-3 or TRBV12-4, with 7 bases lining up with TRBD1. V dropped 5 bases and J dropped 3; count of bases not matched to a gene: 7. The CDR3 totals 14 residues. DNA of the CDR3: TGTGCCAGCAGTGGCTGGACAGGAGTCTACGAGCAGTACTTC. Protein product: CASSGWTGVYEQYF.

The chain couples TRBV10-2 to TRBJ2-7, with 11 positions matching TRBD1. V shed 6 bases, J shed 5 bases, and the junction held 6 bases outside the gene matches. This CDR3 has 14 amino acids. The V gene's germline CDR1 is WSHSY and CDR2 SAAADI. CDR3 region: CASRDRGQMDEQYF. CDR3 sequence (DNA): TGCGCCAGCAGGGACAGGGGGCAGATGGACGAGCAGTACTTC.

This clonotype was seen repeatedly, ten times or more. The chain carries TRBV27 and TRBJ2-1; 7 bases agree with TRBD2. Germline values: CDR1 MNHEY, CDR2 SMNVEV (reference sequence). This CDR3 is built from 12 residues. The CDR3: CVAGEINNEQFF. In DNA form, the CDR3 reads TGTGTAGCGGGCGAAATCAACAATGAGCAGTTCTTC.

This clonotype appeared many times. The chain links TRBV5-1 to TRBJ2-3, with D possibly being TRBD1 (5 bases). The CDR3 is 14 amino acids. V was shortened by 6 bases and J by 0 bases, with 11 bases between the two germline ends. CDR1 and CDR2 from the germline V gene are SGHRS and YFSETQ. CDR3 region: CASTGARSTDTQYF. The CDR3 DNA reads TGCGCCAGCACTGGGGCCAGAAGCACAGATACGCAGTATTTT.

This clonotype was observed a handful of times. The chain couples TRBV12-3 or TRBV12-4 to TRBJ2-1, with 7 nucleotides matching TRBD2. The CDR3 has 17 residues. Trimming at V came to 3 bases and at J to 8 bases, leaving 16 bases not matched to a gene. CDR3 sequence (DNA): TGTGCCAGCAGTTTCAGAGTGGGAGGGATCTTTGGTCATGAGCAGTTCTTC. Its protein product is CASSFRVGGIFGHEQFF.

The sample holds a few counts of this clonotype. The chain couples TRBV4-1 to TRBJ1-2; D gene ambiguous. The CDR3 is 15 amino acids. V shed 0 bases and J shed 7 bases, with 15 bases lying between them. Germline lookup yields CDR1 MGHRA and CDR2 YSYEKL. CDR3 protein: CASSQEGDGWAGYTF. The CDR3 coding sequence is TGCGCCAGCAGCCAAGAAGGTGACGGGTGGGCTGGCTACACCTTC.

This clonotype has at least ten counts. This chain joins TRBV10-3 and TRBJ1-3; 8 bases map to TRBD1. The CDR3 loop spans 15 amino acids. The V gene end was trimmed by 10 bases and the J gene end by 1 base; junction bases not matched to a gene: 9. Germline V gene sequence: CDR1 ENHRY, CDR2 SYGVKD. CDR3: CATTGQGGSGNTIYF. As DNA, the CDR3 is TGTGCCACCACAGGACAGGGTGGATCTGGAAACACCATATATTTT.

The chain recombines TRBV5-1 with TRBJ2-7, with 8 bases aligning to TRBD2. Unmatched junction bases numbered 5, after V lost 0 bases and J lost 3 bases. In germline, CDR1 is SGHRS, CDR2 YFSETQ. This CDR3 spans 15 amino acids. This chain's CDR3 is CASSLGAGVLYEQYF. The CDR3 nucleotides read TGCGCCAGCAGCTTGGGAGCGGGAGTCCTCTACGAGCAGTACTTC.

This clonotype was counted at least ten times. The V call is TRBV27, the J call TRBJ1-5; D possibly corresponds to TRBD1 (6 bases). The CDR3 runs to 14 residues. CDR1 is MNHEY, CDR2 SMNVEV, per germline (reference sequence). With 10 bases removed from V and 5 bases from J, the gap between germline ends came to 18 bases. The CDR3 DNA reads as TGTGCCACCAAAGGGGGACACAACCATCAGCCCCAGCATTTT. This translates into CATKGGHNHQPQHF.

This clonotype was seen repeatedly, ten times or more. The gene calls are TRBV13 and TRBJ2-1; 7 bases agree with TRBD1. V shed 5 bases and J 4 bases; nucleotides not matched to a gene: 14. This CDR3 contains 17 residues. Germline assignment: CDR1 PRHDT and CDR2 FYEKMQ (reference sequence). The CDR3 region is CASSRPQSDRRYNEQFF. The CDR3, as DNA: TGTGCCAGCAGCCGACCCCAATCGGACAGGAGGTACAATGAGCAGTTCTTC.

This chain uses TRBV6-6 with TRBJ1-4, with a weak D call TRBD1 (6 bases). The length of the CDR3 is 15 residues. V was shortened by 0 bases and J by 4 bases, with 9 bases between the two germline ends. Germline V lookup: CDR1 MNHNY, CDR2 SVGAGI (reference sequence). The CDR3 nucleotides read TGTGCCAGCAGTTACTCGGGGGCAGATAATGAAAAACTGTTTTTT. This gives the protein CASSYSGADNEKLFF.

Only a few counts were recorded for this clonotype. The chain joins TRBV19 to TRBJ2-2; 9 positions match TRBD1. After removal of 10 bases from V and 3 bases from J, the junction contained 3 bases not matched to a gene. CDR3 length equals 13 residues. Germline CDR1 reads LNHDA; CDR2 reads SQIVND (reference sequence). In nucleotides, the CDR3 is TGTGCCACCGGGACAGGGTACACCGGGGAGCTGTTTTTT. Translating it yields CATGTGYTGELFF.

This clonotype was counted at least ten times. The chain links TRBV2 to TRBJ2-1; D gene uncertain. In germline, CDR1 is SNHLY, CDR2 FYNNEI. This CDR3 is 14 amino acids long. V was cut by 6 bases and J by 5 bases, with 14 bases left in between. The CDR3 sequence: CASSPQTLHNEQFF. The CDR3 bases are TGTGCCAGCAGCCCTCAGACACTTCACAATGAGCAGTTCTTC.

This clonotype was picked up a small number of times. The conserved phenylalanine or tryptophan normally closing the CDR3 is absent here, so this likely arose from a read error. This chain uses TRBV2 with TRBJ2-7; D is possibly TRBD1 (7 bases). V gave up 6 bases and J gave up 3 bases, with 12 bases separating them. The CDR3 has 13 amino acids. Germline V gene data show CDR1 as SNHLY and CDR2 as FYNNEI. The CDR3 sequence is CASRIQGGYEQYS. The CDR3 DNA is TGTGCCAGCAGAATTCAGGGGGGCTACGAGCAGTACTCC.

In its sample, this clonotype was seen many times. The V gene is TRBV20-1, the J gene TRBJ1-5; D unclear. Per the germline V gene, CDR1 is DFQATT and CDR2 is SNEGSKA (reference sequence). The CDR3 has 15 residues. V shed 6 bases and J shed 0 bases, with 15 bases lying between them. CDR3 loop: CSAPRYGDSNQPQHF. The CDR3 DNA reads TGCAGTGCCCCTAGGTATGGGGATAGCAATCAGCCCCAGCATTTT.

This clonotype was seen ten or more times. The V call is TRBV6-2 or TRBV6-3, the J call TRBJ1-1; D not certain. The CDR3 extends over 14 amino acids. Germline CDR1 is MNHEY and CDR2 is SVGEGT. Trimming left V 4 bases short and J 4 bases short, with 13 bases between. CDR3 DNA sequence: TGTGCCAGCAGTTCCTTCACCCGGGGCACTGAAGCTTTCTTT. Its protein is CASSSFTRGTEAFF.

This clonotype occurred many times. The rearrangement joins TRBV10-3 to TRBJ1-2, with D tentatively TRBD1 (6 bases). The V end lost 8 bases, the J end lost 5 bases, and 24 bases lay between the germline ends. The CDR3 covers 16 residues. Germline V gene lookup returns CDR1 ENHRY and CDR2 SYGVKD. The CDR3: CAIPGPGVSSSYGYTF. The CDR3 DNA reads TGTGCCATCCCGGGGCCAGGGGTATCGTCTAGTTATGGCTACACCTTC.